This T cell receptor (beta chain) derives from a study of shared clonotypes between healthy human individuals. Findings and limits, study-wide: Larger richness was generally estimated for naive than memory subsets.

Notes on this clone: As yet, its antigen is unknown.

The CDR3 extends over 13 amino acids. V was clipped by 4 bases and J by 4 bases, with 10 bases between them. CDR1 SNHLY and CDR2 FYNNEI come from the germline V gene. Some clones are missing from TCRdb's copy, which holds only in-frame ones; the method was immunoSEQ multiplex PCR. The data contain about 380,000 clones, roughly 96% of them singletons. Adult Caucasians living in Nashville, Tennessee made up all of the donors. What CD8 memory combined were CD45RO+ cells and CCR7-negative CD45RA+ TemRA cells. The chain employs TRBV2 and TRBJ1-2; D uncertain. Material: memory CD8+ T cells sorted from blood. The sample's subset: CD45RO+ cells pooled with CCR7-negative TemRA cells. This TCR came from a man aged 30 to 39 in good health. The CDR3 reads CASSAPRGYGYTF. The CDR3 nucleotides read TGTGCCAGCAGTGCCCCTCGGGGCTATGGCTACACCTTC. Filled out from reference TRBV2 and TRBJ1-2, the complete variable domain reads EPEVTQTPSHQVTQMGQEVILRCVPISNHLYFYWYRQILGQKVEFLVSFYNNEISEKSEIFDDQFSVERPDGSNFTLKIRSTKLEDSAMYFCASSAPRGYGYTFGSGTRLTVV.